The clone carrying this TCR beta chain was counted between two and nine times. Unique molecular identifiers were used in preparing the TCRbeta library. TCRdb called the PCR reads again in MiXCR, with one record for every CDR3 protein. The repertoire consists of a few hundred thousand distinct CDR3 sequences, with about a quarter occurring once and the leading ten covering 30% to 45%. This specimen belongs to a study of T-cell reconstitution after alpha-beta-depleted transplantation in children. The TCR sequence derives from a boy in the first two years of life with Wiskott-Aldrich syndrome, due to receive a stem cell transplant. The sequencing here drew on PBMCs, taken before TCRalphabeta/CD19-depleted stem cell transplant.

CDR3 DNA sequence: TGCAGCGCCGGGGGGCGAAGGTACAATGAGCAGTTCTTC. This translates into CSAGGRRYNEQFF. V is TRBV29-1 and J is TRBJ2-1, with D possibly being TRBD2 (7 bases). The V end was cut by 7 bases, the J end by 4 bases, with 14 bases between. The CDR3 runs 13 residues. CDR1 is SQVTM, CDR2 ANQGSEA, per germline.